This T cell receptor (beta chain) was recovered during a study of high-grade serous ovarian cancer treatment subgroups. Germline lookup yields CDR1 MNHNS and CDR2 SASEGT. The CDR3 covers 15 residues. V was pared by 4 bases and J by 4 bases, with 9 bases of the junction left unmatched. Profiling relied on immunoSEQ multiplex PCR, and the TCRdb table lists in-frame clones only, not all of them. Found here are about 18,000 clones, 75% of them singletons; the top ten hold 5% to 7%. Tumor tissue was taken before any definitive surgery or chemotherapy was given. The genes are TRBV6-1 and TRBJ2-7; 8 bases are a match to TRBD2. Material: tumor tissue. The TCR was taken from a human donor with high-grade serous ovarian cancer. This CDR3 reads CASSGAAGETYEQYF. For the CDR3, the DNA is TGTGCCAGCAGTGGGGCAGCGGGAGAAACGTACGAGCAGTACTTC.